This TCR beta chain was recorded in a study of T-cell reconstitution after alpha-beta-depleted transplantation in children. Unique molecular identifiers featured in how the TCRbeta library was prepared. TCRdb called the PCR reads again in MiXCR, with one record for every CDR3 protein. Here the sample spans hundreds of thousands of distinct CDR3 sequences, 15% to 20% being singletons. CDR1 is KGHDR, CDR2 SFDVKD, per germline. V lost 4 bases and J lost 6; bases outside the gene matches: 6. The length of the CDR3 is 15 residues. This clonotype turned up a few times. This sequence joins TRBV24-1 and TRBJ2-1, with 9 bases aligning to TRBD2. The specimen was PBMCs, mostly from graft donor cells, collected 360 days after TCRalphabeta/CD19-depleted stem cell transplant. The origin of this receptor is a boy under two years old who had a stem cell transplant for Wiskott-Aldrich syndrome, so the T cells may come from the graft donor. In nucleotides, the CDR3 is TGTGCCACCAGTGAAATTAGCGGGAGAGGCAATGAGCAGTTCTTC. Its translation is CATSEISGRGNEQFF.